Shown below are 7 T cell receptor beta chains from a single sample sequenced in a study of T cells after yellow fever vaccination (dated by TCRdb to between 2018 and 2021). Interpreted using the paper, the treatment or condition label stands for: live attenuated yellow fever vaccine strain. The library was produced with 5' RACE. TCRdb shows the sequencer as Illumina NovaSeq 6000. TCRdb itself trimmed the public reads at Q25 with fastp, ran MiXCR and retained productive beta chains. Each entry is one CDR3 protein sequence, shown with its most common DNA and genes. In this sample the table shows about 340,000 distinct CDR3 sequences, approximately 12% of which occur a single time. The top ten constitute approximately 3.4% of the sample. The sample consisted of CD4+ T cells sorted from PBMCs, taken 15 days after the yellow fever booster vaccination. The receptors originated from a man younger than 30 who received the YFV17D yellow fever vaccine.

The gene calls are TRBV6-5 and TRBJ2-2; 13 nucleotides align to TRBD2. CDR1 and CDR2 from the germline V gene are MNHEY and SVGAGI. V was pared by 8 bases and J by 4 bases, with 7 bases of the junction left unmatched. The CDR3 is 16 amino acids. As DNA, the CDR3 is TGTGCCAGCCGACTAGCGGGGGGTTCGAGCACCGGGGAGCTGTTTTTT. It specifies CASRLAGGSSTGELFF.

There are a few counts of this clonotype. This chain joins TRBV7-3 and TRBJ2-5, with no clear D. The CDR3 totals 13 residues. The germline V gene encodes CDR1 SGHTA and CDR2 FQGTGA. V lost 3 bases to trimming and J lost 7 bases, with 12 bases between them. The DNA for the CDR3 is TGTGCCAGCAGCTTGACTGGGTTAGGGACCCAGTACTTC. Encoded protein: CASSLTGLGTQYF.

The V call is TRBV19, the J call TRBJ1-2; D not resolved. Germline CDR1 is LNHDA and CDR2 is SQIVND (reference sequence). The CDR3 runs 13 residues. Trimming pared 5 bases from V and 3 bases from J, leaving 10 bases between. The DNA for the CDR3 is TGTGCCAGTAGTTCCCGTGGAGACTATGGCTACACCTTC. Its protein is CASSSRGDYGYTF.

The V and J genes are TRBV12-3 or TRBV12-4 and TRBJ1-1; unclear D gene. This CDR3 region has 15 residues. Trimming took off 2 bases at V and 1 base at J, with 11 bases between the two ends. DNA of the CDR3: TGTGCCAGCAGTTTATTGGTCGGGTCGAACACTGAAGCTTTCTTT. It translates to CASSLLVGSNTEAFF.

This clonotype was seen repeatedly, ten times or more. The chain combines TRBV12-3 or TRBV12-4 with TRBJ2-2; the D is unclear. The CDR3 has 12 amino acids. Trimming stripped 3 bases from V and 6 bases from J, with 5 bases between. The CDR3 DNA reads as TGTGCCAGCAGTTTTGTGGCCGGGGAGCTGTTTTTT. Its protein product is CASSFVAGELFF.

This clonotype was recorded many times. The chain has TRBV15 and TRBJ1-5, with D uncertain. The CDR3 is 14 amino acids. Trimming removed 0 bases at V and 9 bases at J, with 12 bases between. Germline lookup yields CDR1 LNHNV and CDR2 YYDKDF (reference sequence). The CDR3 is CATSRDYSPTPQHF. In nucleotides, the CDR3 is TGTGCCACCAGCAGAGATTATAGTCCGACGCCCCAGCATTTT.

This clonotype was found a few times. This sequence joins TRBV5-5 and TRBJ1-1; D is unclear. The CDR3 contains 15 residues. From germline, CDR1 is SGHKS and CDR2 YYEKEE (reference sequence). V gave up 0 bases and J gave up 0 bases, with 9 bases separating them. Written as DNA, the CDR3 is TGTGCCAGCAGCTTGGACCCGAACATGAACACTGAAGCTTTCTTT. The encoded protein is CASSLDPNMNTEAFF.